Sequencing of this T cell receptor (beta chain) was carried out in a study of shared clonotypes between healthy human individuals. Study in general: Donors were two women and three men aged 18 to 49.

Sequenced by immunoSEQ multiplex PCR; TCRdb stores in-frame clones only, minus some. The data contain roughly 2.6 million clones, just over 90% of them singletons. V gave up 5 bases and J gave up 3 bases, with 11 bases separating them. The CDR3 extends over 13 amino acids. From germline, CDR1 is SNHLY and CDR2 FYNNEI. Specimen: naive CD4+ T cells sorted from blood. Subset in this sample: CD45RA+ positively selected. This receptor was taken from a young man in good health. The rearrangement uses TRBV2 and TRBJ2-7; D is perhaps TRBD1 or TRBD2 (5 bases each). The DNA for the CDR3 is TGTGCCAGCAGTAGCGGCAGGGACTACGAGCAGTACTTC. Its translation is CASSSGRDYEQYF.